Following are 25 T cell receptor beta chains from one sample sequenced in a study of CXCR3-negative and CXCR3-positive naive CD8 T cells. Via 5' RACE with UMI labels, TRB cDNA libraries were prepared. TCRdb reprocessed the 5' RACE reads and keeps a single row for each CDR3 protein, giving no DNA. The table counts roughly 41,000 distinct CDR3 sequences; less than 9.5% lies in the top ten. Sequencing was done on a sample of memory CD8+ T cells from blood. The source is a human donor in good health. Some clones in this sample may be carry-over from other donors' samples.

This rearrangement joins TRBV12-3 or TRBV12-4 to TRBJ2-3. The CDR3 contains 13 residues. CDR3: CASKEVDTDTQYF.

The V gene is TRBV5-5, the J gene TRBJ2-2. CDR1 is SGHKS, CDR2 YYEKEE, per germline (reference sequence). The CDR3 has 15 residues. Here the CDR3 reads CASSLTHENTGELFF.

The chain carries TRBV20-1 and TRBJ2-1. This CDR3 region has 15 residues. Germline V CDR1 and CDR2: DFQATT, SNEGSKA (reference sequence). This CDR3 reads CSAETGVQRYNEQFF.

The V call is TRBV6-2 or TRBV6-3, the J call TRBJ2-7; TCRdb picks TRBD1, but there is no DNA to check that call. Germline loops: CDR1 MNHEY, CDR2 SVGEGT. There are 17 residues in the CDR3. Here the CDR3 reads CASSYSPLDRVSYEQYF.

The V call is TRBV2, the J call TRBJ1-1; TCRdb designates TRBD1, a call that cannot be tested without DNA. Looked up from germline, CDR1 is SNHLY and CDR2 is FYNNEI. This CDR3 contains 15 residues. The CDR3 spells CASSEERTGSTEAFF.

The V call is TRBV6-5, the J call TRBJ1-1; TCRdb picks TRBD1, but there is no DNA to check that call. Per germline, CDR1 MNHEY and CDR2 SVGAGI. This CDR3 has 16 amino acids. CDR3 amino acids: CASSYPSTGGGTEAFF.

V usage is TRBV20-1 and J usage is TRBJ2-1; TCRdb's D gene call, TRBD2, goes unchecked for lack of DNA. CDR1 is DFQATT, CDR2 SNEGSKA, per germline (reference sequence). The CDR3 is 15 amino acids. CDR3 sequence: CSAQLSGGSYNEQFF.

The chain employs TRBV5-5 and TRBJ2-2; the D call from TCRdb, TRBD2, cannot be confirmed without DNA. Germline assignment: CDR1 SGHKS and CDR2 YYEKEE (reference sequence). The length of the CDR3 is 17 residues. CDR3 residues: CASSSYPARLNTGELFF. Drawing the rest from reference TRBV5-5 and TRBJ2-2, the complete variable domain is DAGVTQSPTHLIKTRGQQVTLRCSPISGHKSVSWYQQVLGQGPQFIFQYYEKEERGRGNFPDRFSARQFPNYSSELNVNALLLGDSALYLCASSSYPARLNTGELFFGEGSRLTVL.

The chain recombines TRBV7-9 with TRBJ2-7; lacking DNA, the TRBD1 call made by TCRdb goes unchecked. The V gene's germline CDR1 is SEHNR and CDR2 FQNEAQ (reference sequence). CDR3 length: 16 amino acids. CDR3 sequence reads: CASSLPGRGSSYEQYF.

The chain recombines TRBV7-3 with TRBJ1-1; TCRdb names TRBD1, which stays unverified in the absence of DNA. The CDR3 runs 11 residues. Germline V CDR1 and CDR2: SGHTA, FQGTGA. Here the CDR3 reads CASSQGAGAFF.

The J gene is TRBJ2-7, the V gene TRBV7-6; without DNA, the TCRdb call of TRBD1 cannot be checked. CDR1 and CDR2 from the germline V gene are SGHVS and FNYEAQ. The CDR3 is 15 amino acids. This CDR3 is CASSLAGQGTYEQYF.

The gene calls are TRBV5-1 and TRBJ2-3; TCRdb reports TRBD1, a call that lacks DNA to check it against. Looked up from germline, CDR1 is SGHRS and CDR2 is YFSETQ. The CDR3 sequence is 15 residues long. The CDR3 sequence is CASSLIGGQTDTQYF.

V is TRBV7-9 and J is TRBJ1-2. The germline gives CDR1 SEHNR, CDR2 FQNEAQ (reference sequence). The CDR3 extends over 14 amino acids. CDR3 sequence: CASSSSARPFGYTF.

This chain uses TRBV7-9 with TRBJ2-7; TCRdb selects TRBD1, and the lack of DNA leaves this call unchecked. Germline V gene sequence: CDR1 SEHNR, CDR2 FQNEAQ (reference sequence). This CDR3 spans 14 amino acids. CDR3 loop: CASSPRDRDYEQYF.

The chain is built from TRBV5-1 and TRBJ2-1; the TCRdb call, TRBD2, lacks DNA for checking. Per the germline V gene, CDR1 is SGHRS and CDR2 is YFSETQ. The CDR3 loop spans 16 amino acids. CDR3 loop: CASSLAFLMEGHEQFF.

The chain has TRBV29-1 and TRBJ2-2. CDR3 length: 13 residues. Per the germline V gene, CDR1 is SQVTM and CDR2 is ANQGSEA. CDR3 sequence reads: CSVENGNTGELFF.

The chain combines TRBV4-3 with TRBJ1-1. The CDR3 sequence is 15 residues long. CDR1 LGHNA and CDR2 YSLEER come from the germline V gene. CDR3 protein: CASSQETDLNTEAFF.

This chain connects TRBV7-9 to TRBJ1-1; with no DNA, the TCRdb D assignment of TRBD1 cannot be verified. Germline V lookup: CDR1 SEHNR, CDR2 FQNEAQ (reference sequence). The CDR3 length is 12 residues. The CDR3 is CASSPGDTEAFF.

CDR3 loop: CSPLGSPGTPRRGLYEQYF. The gene calls are TRBV29-1 and TRBJ2-7; the D call from TCRdb, TRBD2, cannot be confirmed without DNA. This CDR3 has 19 amino acids. The V gene's germline CDR1 is SQVTM and CDR2 ANQGSEA.

CDR3 amino acids: CASSLTGSYYNEQFF. The rearrangement links TRBV12-3 or TRBV12-4 to TRBJ2-1; the D gene TCRdb calls, TRBD1, cannot be checked with no DNA. The CDR3 contains 15 residues.

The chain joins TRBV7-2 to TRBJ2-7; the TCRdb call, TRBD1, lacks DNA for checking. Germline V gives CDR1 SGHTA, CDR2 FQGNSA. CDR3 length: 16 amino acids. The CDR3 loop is CASSLFGGKPNYEQYF.

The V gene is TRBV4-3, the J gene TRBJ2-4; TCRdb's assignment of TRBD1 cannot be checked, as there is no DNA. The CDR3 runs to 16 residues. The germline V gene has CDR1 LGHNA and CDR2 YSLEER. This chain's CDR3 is CASSQGHRGGKNIQYF.

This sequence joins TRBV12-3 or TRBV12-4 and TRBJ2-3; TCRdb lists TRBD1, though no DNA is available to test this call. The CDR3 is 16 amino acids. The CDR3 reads CASSSAGQGARDTQYF.

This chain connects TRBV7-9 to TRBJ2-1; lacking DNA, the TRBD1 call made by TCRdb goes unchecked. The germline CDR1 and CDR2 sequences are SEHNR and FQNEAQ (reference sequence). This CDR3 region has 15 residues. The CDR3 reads CASSKARTGINEQFF.

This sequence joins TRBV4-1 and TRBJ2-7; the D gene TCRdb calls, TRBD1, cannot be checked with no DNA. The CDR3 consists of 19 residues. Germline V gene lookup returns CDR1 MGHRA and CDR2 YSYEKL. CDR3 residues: CASSQEGGSIGQGHYEQYF.